The sample holds many counts of the clone carrying this TCR beta chain. This entry belongs to a study of T cells in Graves' hyperthyroidism and ophthalmopathy. The germline CDR1 and CDR2 sequences are SGHVS and FQNEAQ. The ends were cut back, 2 bases at V and 7 bases at J, with 14 bases in the middle. The CDR3 is made up of 15 amino acids. The source material, RNA transcripts, was used to amplify TCR beta CDR3 regions. HTBI primers were used for first-round RT-PCR of the TCR CDR3. TCRdb recomputed calls from the multiplex PCR reads with MiXCR, one row per CDR3 protein. The sample lists 500,000 to 700,000 distinct CDR3 sequences; 16% were seen once.

This chain joins TRBV7-8 and TRBJ1-4, with D unresolved. The sample comprised blood. The TCR originated in a woman younger than 30 with Graves' hyperthyroidism. The CDR3 reads CASSLWPPTGEKLFF. In DNA form, the CDR3 reads TGTGCCAGCAGCTTATGGCCCCCAACGGGTGAAAAACTGTTTTTT.